The 9 T cell receptor beta chains below come from one sample, sequenced in a study of blood T cell repertoires in COVID-19 (dated by TCRdb to 2018 to 2021). Library preparation was by the immunoSEQ multiplex PCR assay. Sourced from immuneACCESS, this table was stored by TCRdb with only in-frame sequences that have V and J called. A share of the clones is absent; for the studies checked, an unresolved V gene accounts for under half, and the remainder has no known explanation. For this sample there are around 60,000 clones; around 91% appear just once. About an eighth of the sample is held by the ten biggest clonotypes. The sequencing input was peripheral blood. These receptors originate from a man in his sixties with active COVID-19.

The V gene is TRBV6-4, the J gene TRBJ2-2, with TRBD2 as a possible D gene (5 bases). The CDR3 contains 14 residues. Germline V gene data show CDR1 as MRHNA and CDR2 as SNTAGT. Between the trimmed V and J ends, which lost 6 bases and 6 bases, there was a span of 14 bases. The CDR3: CASRITREAGELFF. The CDR3 DNA reads as TGTGCCAGCAGAATCACTAGGGAAGCCGGGGAGCTGTTTTTT.

This chain uses TRBV9 with TRBJ2-7, with D possibly being TRBD1 (6 bases). The ends were cut back, 0 bases at V and 3 bases at J, with 13 bases in the middle. CDR3 length: 15 amino acids. CDR1 is SGDLS, CDR2 YYNGEE, per germline. The CDR3 reads CASSVDGTPFYEQYF. The CDR3 DNA reads TGTGCCAGCAGCGTAGACGGGACACCCTTCTACGAGCAGTACTTC.

The rearrangement links TRBV18 to TRBJ1-1; D may be TRBD1 (6 bases). The V and J ends lost 3 bases and 1 base respectively, with 12 bases between them. CDR1 is KGHSH and CDR2 is LQKENI in the germline V gene. This CDR3 has 15 amino acids. CDR3 bases: TGTGCCAGCTCACCTCAGGGGTTGGGGAACACTGAAGCTTTCTTT. Its translation: CASSPQGLGNTEAFF.

This clone was counted a few times. The genes are TRBV29-1 and TRBJ1-2, with D maybe TRBD1 (6 bases). This CDR3 has 14 residues. V was pared by 6 bases and J by 2 bases, with 16 bases between. Germline V gene sequence: CDR1 SQVTM, CDR2 ANQGSEA. For the CDR3, the DNA is TGCAGCGTGTTGGCCGGGACATCGAACTATGGCTACACCTTC. Its translation is CSVLAGTSNYGYTF.

J is TRBJ2-1 and V is TRBV11-2, with 14 positions matching TRBD2. The V and J ends lost 6 bases and 3 bases, in that order; junction bases with no gene match: 4. Germline assignment: CDR1 SGHAT and CDR2 FQNNGV. This CDR3 contains 16 residues. The chain's CDR3 is CASSRTSGRSYNEQFF. The CDR3 DNA reads TGTGCCAGCAGTCGGACTAGCGGGAGGAGCTACAATGAGCAGTTCTTC.

The chain recombines TRBV18 with TRBJ1-2; D is unresolved. This CDR3 region has 14 residues. The V end was cut by 0 bases, the J end by 6 bases, with 11 bases between. Per the germline V gene, CDR1 is KGHSH and CDR2 is LQKENI. This CDR3 is CASSPPQAPNGYTF. The CDR3 DNA reads as TGTGCCAGCTCACCACCCCAGGCTCCCAATGGCTACACCTTC.

V is TRBV4-3 and J is TRBJ2-3, with D possibly matching TRBD2 (6 bases). V shed 0 bases and J shed 2 bases, with 21 bases lying between them. This CDR3 region has 19 residues. The germline gives CDR1 LGHNA, CDR2 YSLEER. The CDR3 spells CASSQEIGRAGLATDTQYF. In DNA form, the CDR3 reads TGCGCCAGCAGCCAAGAAATAGGCCGGGCGGGATTGGCCACAGATACGCAGTATTTT.

This rearrangement joins TRBV28 to TRBJ2-3, with a possible D match to TRBD1 (5 bases). Germline CDR1 is MDHEN and CDR2 is SYDVKM. Trimming stripped 8 bases from V and 8 bases from J, with 11 bases between. The CDR3 has 11 amino acids. The CDR3 spells CASRRQGTQYF. Written as DNA, the CDR3 is TGTGCCAGCCGTAGGCAGGGTACGCAGTATTTT.

The genes are TRBV15 and TRBJ1-5, with D perhaps TRBD1 (5 bases). The V gene lost 8 bases and the J gene lost 5 bases, with 10 bases spanning the gap. This CDR3 is 12 amino acids long. Germline lookup yields CDR1 LNHNV and CDR2 YYDKDF (reference sequence). CDR3 residues: CATGVGDQPQHF. CDR3 nucleotides: TGTGCCACCGGAGTAGGGGATCAGCCCCAGCATTTT.